These 11 T cell receptor beta chains were sequenced from one sample in a study of OX40 agonist ivuxolimab in advanced cancers. The data were produced by immunoSEQ multiplex PCR, yet TCRdb's version contains in-frame clones alone and is incomplete. The data contain 57,000 or so clones, 75% to 95% of them singletons. Material: CD4+ or CD8+ T cells sorted from blood, obtained in a trial of the OX40 agonist ivuxolimab. The receptors shown here come from an adult with an advanced solid tumor such as melanoma, head and neck, liver or kidney cancer.

The genes are TRBV28 and TRBJ2-3; a possible D gene is TRBD1 (6 bases). The CDR3 sequence is 14 residues long. V shed 4 bases and J shed 1 base, with 9 bases lying between them. Per the germline V gene, CDR1 is MDHEN and CDR2 is SYDVKM. CDR3 loop: CASSWNRGTDTQYF. CDR3 coding DNA: TGTGCCAGCAGTTGGAACAGGGGCACAGATACGCAGTATTTT.

The chain has TRBV28 and TRBJ2-2; D unresolved. V dropped 10 bases and J dropped 4 bases, with 16 bases sitting between them. The CDR3 has 14 residues. Germline CDR1 MDHEN, CDR2 SYDVKM. The CDR3 is CAIPDPGTTGELFF. The CDR3 bases are TGTGCCATCCCGGATCCCGGAACCACCGGGGAGCTGTTTTTT.

This sequence joins TRBV10-3 and TRBJ2-5, with 14 bases matching TRBD2. The CDR3 is 16 amino acids. Germline V CDR1 and CDR2: ENHRY, SYGVKD. Germline trimming cut 3 bases from V and 5 bases from J; bases unmatched to any gene: 5. The CDR3 coding sequence is TGTGCCATCAGTGACCCCGGACTAGCGGGAGGTGAGACCCAGTACTTC. Translating it yields CAISDPGLAGGETQYF.

The V gene is TRBV28, the J gene TRBJ2-2; D is uncertain. V was cut by 1 base and J by 4 bases, with 4 bases left in between. Germline CDR1 and CDR2: MDHEN and SYDVKM. The CDR3 length is 13 residues. CDR3 nucleotide sequence: TGTGCCAGCAGTTTATTACTCACCGGGGAGCTGTTTTTT. Amino acids: CASSLLLTGELFF.

This clone has just one count. The V and J genes are TRBV28 and TRBJ1-2; no clear D gene. Germline CDR1 is MDHEN and CDR2 is SYDVKM. Between the trimmed V and J ends, which lost 3 bases and 1 base, there was a span of 9 bases. This CDR3 has 14 residues. The CDR3, as DNA: TGTGCCAGCAGTTTGGTCACAGTTAACTATGGCTACACCTTC. The encoded protein is CASSLVTVNYGYTF.

The V gene is TRBV2, the J gene TRBJ1-2; 8 bases line up with TRBD1. V lost 4 bases, J lost 6 bases, and 7 bases stayed unmatched. Germline V lookup: CDR1 SNHLY, CDR2 FYNNEI. This CDR3 has 14 residues. The CDR3 region has the DNA TGTGCCAGCAGTGGTGACAGGGGAACGGATGGCTACACCTTC. Amino acids: CASSGDRGTDGYTF.

The chain links TRBV7-2 to TRBJ1-5; a weak D match, TRBD1 (6 bases). From germline, CDR1 is SGHTA and CDR2 FQGNSA. The CDR3 runs 14 residues. V was shortened by 1 base and J by 5 bases, with 9 bases between the two germline ends. The CDR3 sequence: CASSLGTVHQPQHF. The CDR3 coding sequence is TGTGCCAGCAGCTTAGGGACAGTCCATCAGCCCCAGCATTTT.

The chain uses TRBV18 and TRBJ2-7; D is perhaps TRBD1 (5 bases). This CDR3 contains 12 residues. V was pared by 2 bases and J by 6 bases, with 8 bases between. Per the germline V gene, CDR1 is KGHSH and CDR2 is LQKENI. In DNA form, the CDR3 reads TGTGCCAGCTCACCAGCTCAGGGCGAGCAGTACTTC. Translated, it gives CASSPAQGEQYF.

This chain uses TRBV2 with TRBJ2-1, with no clear D. Germline-derived CDR1 and CDR2 are SNHLY and FYNNEI. Deletions cut 4 bases from V and 4 bases from J, with 8 bases between. The CDR3 spans 13 residues. CDR3 sequence reads: CASSGLEYNEQFF. The CDR3 DNA reads as TGTGCCAGCAGTGGACTGGAATACAATGAGCAGTTCTTC.

V and J are TRBV19 and TRBJ1-1; TRBD1 matches 11 bases. There are 17 residues in the CDR3. CDR1 is LNHDA, CDR2 SQIVND, per germline (reference sequence). After removal of 7 bases from V and 1 base from J, the junction contained 11 bases not matched to a gene. The CDR3 loop reads CASNRGQGAPGNTEAFF. The DNA for the CDR3 is TGTGCCAGTAACAGAGGACAGGGGGCCCCGGGGAACACTGAAGCTTTCTTT.

The V call is TRBV5-1, the J call TRBJ2-1, with 11 bases aligning to TRBD2. With 0 bases clipped from V and 0 bases from J, the junction kept 5 bases outside the gene matches. The CDR3 is made up of 18 amino acids. Germline V gene data show CDR1 as SGHRS and CDR2 as YFSETQ. The CDR3 sequence: CASSLELLAGASYNEQFF. DNA for the CDR3: TGCGCCAGCAGCTTGGAATTACTAGCGGGAGCCTCCTACAATGAGCAGTTCTTC.